Following are 7 T cell receptor beta chains from one sample sequenced in a study of blood T cell repertoires in COVID-19. Assay: immunoSEQ multiplex PCR; the TCRdb copy retains only in-frame clones and omits some. The table has some 320,000 clones, approximately 89% seen once. The sequencing input was peripheral blood. These TCRs come from a woman aged 45-60 years who had recovered from COVID-19.

This sequence joins TRBV30 and TRBJ2-1, with TRBD2 matching over 10 bases. Germline loops: CDR1 GTSNPN, CDR2 SVGIG (reference sequence). The CDR3 loop spans 16 amino acids. The ends lost 2 bases at V and 3 bases at J; junction bases unmatched: 7. Written as DNA, the CDR3 is TGTGCCTGGAGTCTTAAAGCGGGGGGGAACTACAATGAGCAGTTCTTC. Amino acids: CAWSLKAGGNYNEQFF.

The genes are TRBV6-2 or TRBV6-3 and TRBJ2-7; D unresolved. V was cut by 4 bases and J by 5 bases, with 18 bases left in between. The CDR3 is made up of 15 amino acids. Germline V gene lookup returns CDR1 MNHEY and CDR2 SVGEGT. The CDR3 here is CASSSTLGRLHEQYF. The CDR3 DNA is TGTGCCAGCAGTTCCACCTTGGGCAGGCTCCACGAGCAGTACTTC.

This chain links TRBV28 with TRBJ1-6, with 9 bases that match TRBD1. Germline assignment: CDR1 MDHEN and CDR2 SYDVKM. Trimming at V came to 8 bases and at J to 7 bases, leaving 15 bases not matched to a gene. CDR3 length: 17 amino acids. The CDR3: CASGEVTGGQGNSPLHF. The CDR3 bases are TGTGCCAGCGGAGAAGTGACCGGGGGACAGGGCAATTCACCCCTCCACTTT.

The rearrangement joins TRBV10-3 to TRBJ1-4, with 8 bases identical to TRBD1. CDR1 ENHRY and CDR2 SYGVKD come from the germline V gene. With 5 bases clipped from V and 4 bases from J, the junction kept 3 bases outside the gene matches. The CDR3 extends over 14 amino acids. The CDR3 DNA sequence: TGTGCCATCAGTTCCGGACAGGGTAATGAAAAACTGTTTTTT. Amino acid sequence: CAISSGQGNEKLFF.

The CDR3 loop is CASSSTGSDTQYF. CDR3 nucleotides: TGCGCCAGCAGCTCGACAGGGAGTGATACGCAGTATTTT. V usage is TRBV5-1 and J usage is TRBJ2-3; 7 nucleotides agree with TRBD1. CDR3 length equals 13 residues. Per germline, CDR1 SGHRS and CDR2 YFSETQ. Losses at the gene ends were 3 bases for V and 6 bases for J; bases not matched to a gene: 4.

The V and J genes are TRBV29-1 and TRBJ2-1; 8 bases are a match to TRBD2. Germline CDR1 SQVTM, CDR2 ANQGSEA. Losses at the gene ends were 3 bases for V and 4 bases for J; bases not matched to a gene: 5. The CDR3 totals 14 residues. The CDR3 loop reads CSVDPTSGYNEQFF. CDR3 DNA: TGCAGCGTTGACCCCACTAGCGGTTACAATGAGCAGTTCTTC.

There are many counts of this clone. This chain links TRBV7-2 with TRBJ1-6; D perhaps matches TRBD1 (6 bases). V lost 5 bases to trimming and J lost 7 bases, with 15 bases between them. The germline gives CDR1 SGHTA, CDR2 FQGNSA. This CDR3 is built from 15 residues. The chain's CDR3 is CASSTRQVSNSPLHF. The CDR3 DNA is TGTGCCAGCAGCACCCGACAGGTCAGCAATTCACCCCTCCACTTT.